A selection of T cell receptor beta chains follows, all from one sample in a study of T cells expressing NK-cell markers. TCRdb reanalyzed the 5' RACE reads and collapses them to one entry per CDR3 protein, without DNA. The table for this sample gives approximately 420,000 distinct CDR3 sequences. The source material was blood T cells: a sorted CD56 or NKG2C T cell subset, CD4+ or CD8+ T cells, or bulk PBMC T cells (not recorded which). The receptors were gathered from a woman aged 50 to 60 in good health. The CDR3 runs from the conserved cysteine through the conserved F or W.

J | V | CDR3
TRBJ2-1 | TRBV7-9 | CASSFSFEQFF
TRBJ2-2 | TRBV11-2 | CASSLGQANTGELFF
TRBJ2-6 | TRBV24-1 | CATSDDRVSGANVLTF
TRBJ1-5 | TRBV7-2 | CASSLSGDQPQHF
TRBJ2-2 | TRBV12-3/TRBV12-4 | CASPSTGLFTGELFF
TRBJ2-7 | TRBV5-1 | CASSSWADAYEQYF
TRBJ1-1 | TRBV12-3/TRBV12-4 | CASSSLTGNTEAFF
TRBJ2-1 | TRBV14 | CASSQRDIYNEQFF
TRBJ2-1 | TRBV11-3 | CASSLALGGEQFF
TRBJ2-3 | TRBV6-5 | CASSLLAGPRTSTDTQYF
TRBJ2-2 | TRBV12-3/TRBV12-4 | CASSPVPPDTGELFF